Sequencing of this T cell receptor beta chain was carried out in a study of cytomegalovirus exposure and HLA in healthy donors. The wider study: Earlier sequencing of approximately 200 million T cells yielded fewer than 140 million unique TCR beta sequences.

Researchers ran the PCR with 60 Vbeta and 13 Jbeta primers. Data came from immunoSEQ multiplex PCR; TCRdb stores just in-frame clones and leaves some out. The sample consists of 190,000 or so clones, 82% of them appearing once. CDR3 size: 13 residues. Germline lookup yields CDR1 LNHDA and CDR2 SQIVND (reference sequence). The V end lost 2 bases, the J end lost 7 bases, and 6 bases lay between the germline ends. At collection, donors were nominally healthy, but unrecorded immune exposures were probable. This clone showed up just once. Material: PBMCs. The clonotype comes from a woman between 45 and 60 years old in good health and CMV-seropositive. The chain combines TRBV19 with TRBJ1-6; D is possibly TRBD1 (5 bases). The CDR3 region is CASSIRTNSPLHF. CDR3 DNA: TGTGCCAGTAGTATACGGACAAATTCACCCCTCCACTTT.